This T cell receptor beta chain stems from a study of T cells in Graves' hyperthyroidism and ophthalmopathy. Trimming removed 6 bases from V and 0 bases from J; junction bases left unmatched: 7. Per germline, CDR1 LNHDA and CDR2 SQIVND (reference sequence). The CDR3 spans 15 residues. TCR beta CDR3 regions were amplified from RNA. First-round RT-PCR of the TCR CDR3 relied on the HTBI primer set. A single record per CDR3 protein comes from TCRdb applying MiXCR to the multiplex PCR reads. Of 300,000 to 350,000 distinct CDR3 sequences in the sample, roughly 17% were seen once. The TCR sequence derives from a man aged 25-40 years with Graves' hyperthyroidism. V gene TRBV19 combines with J gene TRBJ1-1, with 7 bases matching TRBD1. The sequencing sample was made of blood. This chain's CDR3 is CASRFGDRVNTEAFF. In DNA, the CDR3 is TGTGCCAGTAGATTTGGGGACAGAGTGAACACTGAAGCTTTCTTT.